This T cell receptor (beta chain) originates from a study of blood T cell repertoires in COVID-19. Turning to the study itself: PBMCs, B-cell-depleted T cells, or T cells provided the cDNA or gDNA that made up the material.

The data were produced by immunoSEQ multiplex PCR, yet TCRdb's version contains in-frame clones alone and is incomplete. The sample lists around 92,000 clones; 83% were seen once. The CDR3 is 15 amino acids. CDR1 is SGHTA, CDR2 FQGTGA, per germline. Trimming pared 5 bases from V and 9 bases from J, leaving 21 bases between. The sequence derives from an elderly woman with acute or convalescent COVID-19. The sequenced sample consisted of peripheral blood. The chain carries TRBV7-3 and TRBJ2-3; possible D gene TRBD2, 5 bases. CDR3 sequence (DNA): TGTGCCAGCAGCCCCCAACGGGCGACCTGGGAGACGCAGTATTTT. It codes for CASSPQRATWETQYF.